This T cell receptor (beta chain) stems from a study of cytomegalovirus exposure and HLA in healthy donors. 13 Jbeta primers and 60 Vbeta primers were used for the PCR. Generated by immunoSEQ multiplex PCR, the TCRdb table keeps only in-frame clones and is missing some. The listing contains about 140,000 clones. The sequencing sample was made of PBMCs. This receptor was obtained from a woman between 18 and 29 years old in good health and CMV-seronegative.

The chain's CDR3 is CASSFGGAGAEQYF. The CDR3 DNA reads TGTGCCAGCAGCTTCGGAGGGGCCGGAGCCGAGCAGTACTTC. The genes are TRBV7-9 and TRBJ2-7; possible D gene TRBD2, 6 bases. The CDR3 totals 14 residues. V shed 3 bases and J shed 6 bases, with 15 bases lying between them. Germline CDR1 SEHNR, CDR2 FQNEAQ (reference sequence).